The present entry profiles one T cell receptor (beta chain) with its context. The entry originates in a study of blood T cell repertoires in COVID-19. This CDR3 comprises 12 residues. V was clipped by 3 bases and J by 5 bases, with 10 bases between them. Germline V gives CDR1 GTSNPN, CDR2 SVGIG (reference sequence). In the source study's methods: It was from reference gene primer amplification that nucleated cell counts were estimated. Produced via immunoSEQ multiplex PCR; TCRdb's table is partial and in-frame only. V, J and clone size are those of that table, while D and trimming were read from the DNA. The sample includes 95,000 to 150,000 clones, 86% of them seen just once.

The clonotype originates from a man aged 40-50 years with acute or convalescent COVID-19. The gene calls are TRBV30 and TRBJ1-2; D unresolved. Sequenced: peripheral blood. The CDR3 is CAWRSWAYGYTF. CDR3 sequence (DNA): TGTGCCTGGAGATCCTGGGCGTATGGCTACACCTTC.